The clone carrying this TCR beta chain appeared once. This table comes from immunoSEQ multiplex PCR, and its TCRdb copy is limited to in-frame clones, with some not included. The sample has over 95,000 clones, around 87% seen once. This CDR3 spans 16 amino acids. The junction had 14 bases not matched to a gene; V was cut back by 5 bases and J by 7 bases. Germline V gene lookup returns CDR1 SGHTA and CDR2 FQGNSA. The data were obtained in a study of T cell responses to AZD1222 COVID-19 vaccine. V is TRBV7-2 and J is TRBJ2-7; TRBD2 agrees at 10 bases. The sample was peripheral blood, taken on day 0 of AZD1222 vaccination. This sequence was found in an adult in good health. This CDR3 is CASSLNRGLASREQYF. CDR3 bases: TGTGCCAGCAGCCTAAATAGGGGACTAGCGTCGAGGGAGCAGTACTTC.